The 18 T cell receptor beta chains reported below all come from one sample, sequenced in a study of shared clonotypes between healthy human individuals. Profiled with immunoSEQ multiplex PCR; TCRdb holds only in-frame clones, not every one. The sample carries about 750,000 clones, nearly 95% recorded once. Naive CD8 cells, CD45RO-negative and positively selected for CCR7, excluded terminally differentiated effector memory CD45RA+ cells. The sample taken for sequencing was naive CD8+ T cells sorted from blood. These receptors came from a man younger than 45 in good health.

The chain recombines TRBV7-2 with TRBJ2-1; possibly TRBD2 for D (6 bases). The CDR3 runs 14 residues. Trimming left V 8 bases short and J 3 bases short, with 14 bases between. Germline V CDR1 and CDR2: SGHTA, FQGNSA. Here the CDR3 reads CASLFPSDYNEQFF. DNA of the CDR3: TGTGCCAGCTTATTCCCTAGCGACTACAATGAGCAGTTCTTC. The whole variable domain, remainder taken from reference TRBV7-2 and TRBJ2-1, is GAGVSQSPSNKVTEKGKDVELRCDPISGHTALYWYRQSLGQGLEFLIYFQGNSAPDKSGLPSDRFSAERTGGSVSTLTIQRTQQEDSAVYLCASLFPSDYNEQFFGPGTRLTVL.

The chain joins TRBV4-3 to TRBJ2-7; D assignment may be TRBD1 or TRBD2 (6 bases each). This CDR3 spans 16 amino acids. Trimming took off 1 base at V and 5 bases at J, with 18 bases between the two ends. Germline CDR1 and CDR2: LGHNA and YSLEER. The CDR3 here is CASSQGTGGGAHEQYF. CDR3 nucleotide sequence: TGCGCCAGCAGCCAAGGGACCGGAGGGGGAGCCCACGAGCAGTACTTC.

CDR3 sequence reads: CASDDRRKGTSGPEQFF. The CDR3 bases are TGTGCCAGCGACGATAGGCGCAAAGGGACTAGCGGACCAGAGCAGTTCTTC. The chain recombines TRBV28 with TRBJ2-1, with TRBD2 identical over 11 bases. The CDR3 runs to 17 residues. V gave up 8 bases and J gave up 10 bases; unmatched junction bases: 19. Germline CDR1 and CDR2: MDHEN and SYDVKM.

The chain joins TRBV6-1 to TRBJ2-1; 9 bases line up with TRBD1. V dropped 2 bases and J dropped 8; count of bases not matched to a gene: 13. Germline assignment: CDR1 MNHNS and CDR2 SASEGT. The CDR3 totals 17 residues. DNA for the CDR3: TGTGCCAGCAGTGAACTTGTTAGGACAGGGGCCCTGGATGAGCAGTTCTTC. It specifies CASSELVRTGALDEQFF.

The V gene is TRBV4-1, the J gene TRBJ2-7; 7 bases are shared with TRBD2. The CDR3 sequence is 17 residues long. V was pared by 0 bases and J by 0 bases, with 8 bases of the junction left unmatched. Germline CDR1 and CDR2: MGHRA and YSYEKL. CDR3 in amino acids: CASSQEPLAEISYEQYF. As DNA, the CDR3 is TGCGCCAGCAGCCAAGAGCCCCTAGCGGAAATCTCCTACGAGCAGTACTTC.

The gene calls are TRBV27 and TRBJ1-2, with a weak D call TRBD1 (6 bases). Trimming shortened V by 5 bases and J by 7 bases, and 23 bases separated the two germline ends. Looked up from germline, CDR1 is MNHEY and CDR2 is SMNVEV (reference sequence). This CDR3 has 16 residues. CDR3: CASSESTGPYRGGYTF. CDR3 nucleotide sequence: TGTGCCAGCAGTGAATCGACAGGACCCTATCGTGGTGGCTACACCTTC.

The V gene is TRBV5-6, the J gene TRBJ2-1; 7 bases agree with TRBD2. Germline CDR1 reads SGHDT; CDR2 reads YYEEEE. The CDR3 totals 14 residues. Trimming at V came to 4 bases and at J to 6 bases, leaving 7 bases not matched to a gene. The CDR3 bases are TGTGCCAGCAGCACAGGACTAGTTGGCAATGAGCAGTTCTTC. Amino acid sequence: CASSTGLVGNEQFF.

V usage is TRBV10-3 and J usage is TRBJ2-1; D remains ambiguous. CDR1 and CDR2 (germline): ENHRY, SYGVKD. The V end was cut by 0 bases, the J end by 0 bases, with 18 bases between. The CDR3 length is 19 residues. CDR3 nucleotides: TGTGCCATCAGTGAGTCTGCGGTAGTGTCTGCCAGCTCCTACAATGAGCAGTTCTTC. Protein sequence: CAISESAVVSASSYNEQFF.

The chain carries TRBV19 and TRBJ2-1; TRBD2 aligns across 9 bases. This CDR3 is built from 14 residues. The germline CDR1 and CDR2 sequences are LNHDA and SQIVND (reference sequence). V trimming: 5 bases; J trimming: 8 bases; junction bases outside the gene matches: 7. DNA of the CDR3: TGTGCCAGTAGTCTCAGACTAGCGGCCTATGAGCAGTTCTTC. Its protein is CASSLRLAAYEQFF.

The genes are TRBV7-2 and TRBJ1-2; D ambiguous. V was clipped by 4 bases and J by 4 bases, with 13 bases between them. The CDR3 extends over 14 amino acids. Germline V CDR1 and CDR2: SGHTA, FQGNSA. The CDR3 sequence is CASSSRGRFYGYTF. For the CDR3, the DNA is TGTGCCAGCAGCTCCCGTGGACGGTTCTATGGCTACACCTTC. Using reference TRBV7-2 and TRBJ1-2 for the parts outside the CDR3, the full variable domain is GAGVSQSPSNKVTEKGKDVELRCDPISGHTALYWYRQSLGQGLEFLIYFQGNSAPDKSGLPSDRFSAERTGGSVSTLTIQRTQQEDSAVYLCASSSRGRFYGYTFGSGTRLTVV.

V and J are TRBV27 and TRBJ2-7; no definite D call. Trimming stripped 6 bases from V and 3 bases from J, with 9 bases between. Germline lookup yields CDR1 MNHEY and CDR2 SMNVEV (reference sequence). The CDR3 has 12 residues. In DNA, the CDR3 is TGTGCCAGCAGATCGACGGTCTACGAGCAGTACTTC. This translates into CASRSTVYEQYF.

The chain combines TRBV11-2 with TRBJ2-7, with 7 positions matching TRBD1. CDR1 is SGHAT and CDR2 is FQNNGV in the germline V gene. The CDR3 loop spans 14 amino acids. The ends lost 4 bases at V and 2 bases at J; junction bases unmatched: 5. The CDR3 DNA sequence: TGTGCCAGCAGCTGGTTAACAGGGGCCTACGAGCAGTACTTC. Protein sequence: CASSWLTGAYEQYF.

The chain combines TRBV10-1 with TRBJ2-4; D is tentatively TRBD1 or TRBD2 (5 bases each). The length of the CDR3 is 17 residues. Germline V gene data show CDR1 as WNHNN and CDR2 as SYGVQD (reference sequence). Trimming cost V 1 base and J 1 base, with 14 bases left between them. CDR3 sequence reads: CASSEWWDPPAKNIQYF. In DNA, the CDR3 is TGCGCCAGCAGTGAGTGGTGGGACCCCCCTGCCAAAAACATTCAGTACTTC.

Note on this clone: This specimen includes other DNA sequences encoding the same CDR3. The CDR3 nucleotides read TGTGCCAGCAGCTCGTTAGATACGCAGTATTTT. The encoded protein is CASSSLDTQYF. V is TRBV7-9 and J is TRBJ2-3, with unresolved D. V was cut by 4 bases and J by 5 bases, with 4 bases left in between. CDR3 length: 11 residues. Germline values: CDR1 SEHNR, CDR2 FQNEAQ (reference sequence). Full variable domain (rest looked up from reference TRBV7-9 and TRBJ2-3): DTGVSQNPRHKITKRGQNVTFRCDPISEHNRLYWYRQTLGQGPEFLTYFQNEAQLEKSRLLSDRFSAERPKGSFSTLEIQRTEQGDSAMYLCASSSLDTQYFGPGTRLTVL.

The chain links TRBV7-6 to TRBJ2-7; 7 bases are shared with TRBD1. The CDR3 loop spans 15 amino acids. CDR1 and CDR2 from the germline V gene are SGHVS and FNYEAQ. Trimming at V came to 1 base and at J to 2 bases, leaving 5 bases not matched to a gene. CDR3 DNA: TGTGCCAGCAGCTTAGAAAGGGACAGAACCTACGAGCAGTACTTC. Translated: CASSLERDRTYEQYF. The full variable domain, completed using reference TRBV7-6 and TRBJ2-7, is GAGVSQSPRYKVTKRGQDVALRCDPISGHVSLYWYRQALGQGPEFLTYFNYEAQQDKSGLPNDRFSAERPEGSISTLTIQRTEQRDSAMYRCASSLERDRTYEQYFGPGTRLTVT.

This chain connects TRBV7-9 to TRBJ2-7; D is possibly TRBD1 (6 bases). The V gene lost 7 bases and the J gene lost 0 bases, with 13 bases spanning the gap. The CDR3 is made up of 14 amino acids. Germline-derived CDR1 and CDR2 are SEHNR and FQNEAQ (reference sequence). DNA of the CDR3: TGTGCCAGCACCGGGACATTTAGCTCCTACGAGCAGTACTTC. Its translation: CASTGTFSSYEQYF.

Ten or more counts support this clone. The chain links TRBV19 to TRBJ1-5; the D is unclear. Germline V gives CDR1 LNHDA, CDR2 SQIVND (reference sequence). The germline V and J ends were trimmed by 6 bases and 0 bases, with 12 bases remaining between them. The CDR3 has 15 amino acids. In DNA form, the CDR3 reads TGTGCCAGTAGGGAGAATCGGGGTAGCAATCAGCCCCAGCATTTT. Translating it yields CASRENRGSNQPQHF.

The chain's CDR3 is CSVEGDRGTAVYGYTF. The CDR3 DNA reads as TGCAGCGTTGAAGGGGACCGCGGGACAGCAGTGTATGGCTACACCTTC. The gene calls are TRBV29-1 and TRBJ1-2, with 7 bases aligning to TRBD1. This CDR3 spans 16 amino acids. V trimming: 1 base; J trimming: 5 bases; junction bases outside the gene matches: 13. Germline CDR1 is SQVTM and CDR2 is ANQGSEA.